This T cell receptor beta chain originates from a study of a mutant IDH1 vaccine in newly diagnosed glioma. Study overall: The therapy given earlier, which was standard therapy, consisted of radiotherapy, temozolomide, or both, and most of the patients received both. Broader study findings: Vaccine-induced responses were seen in roughly 93% of patients, spanning several MHC alleles. No link was apparently found between pseudoprogression and changes in top peripheral T cell clonotypes.

Measured with immunoSEQ multiplex PCR; TCRdb has only the in-frame clones, and not every one. The repertoire holds tens of thousands of clones, around 80% seen once, with approximately 10% in the top ten. Germline V gives CDR1 KGHSH, CDR2 LQKENI. This CDR3 contains 14 residues. V was pared by 6 bases and J by 6 bases, with 12 bases between. Noted time point: week 35, safety follow-up. Topical imiquimod accompanied each vaccine dose, which consisted of 300 ug of mutant IDH1 20-mer peptide. Note on this clone: Its antigen is as yet unknown.

The receptor's source is a woman aged 40 to 50 with glioma. This chain connects TRBV18 to TRBJ1-6; TRBD1 might be the D (6 bases). The sequencing here drew on PBMCs, taken from a glioma patient whose treatment included an IDH1 peptide vaccine. CDR3 loop: CASSRQESNSPLHF. The CDR3 bases are TGTGCCAGCTCCCGACAGGAGTCTAATTCACCCCTCCACTTT.